Below, 25 T cell receptor beta chains from the same sample are listed, as sequenced in a study of blood T cells in healthy people across ages. The authors ran a second PCR of about 6 to 11 cycles using a sample-barcoded 5' primer and a J-beta primer mix. TCRdb called the 5' RACE reads again in MiXCR, with one record for every CDR3 protein. There are about 840,000 distinct CDR3 sequences in the sample; 25% to 35% occur only once, and roughly 10% lies in the top ten. The sample was also linked to a second study, of T cells of mothers and their children.

Sequenced input: blood. These TCRs come from a woman in her thirties or forties in good health.

This clonotype was picked up a small number of times. The rearrangement links TRBV7-8 to TRBJ1-5; TRBD1 matches at 9 bases. The ends lost 4 bases at V and 7 bases at J; junction bases unmatched: 11. The germline V gene encodes CDR1 SGHVS and CDR2 FQNEAQ. This CDR3 region has 16 residues. The CDR3 DNA reads TGTGCCAGCAGCTCAGATAACAGGGGGCGTCGGCAGCCCCAGCATTTT. Residues: CASSSDNRGRRQPQHF.

J is TRBJ1-2 and V is TRBV2, with D unresolved. Trimming stripped 2 bases from V and 4 bases from J, with 14 bases between. Germline V gene data show CDR1 as SNHLY and CDR2 as FYNNEI. The CDR3 loop spans 15 amino acids. The CDR3 DNA follows: TGTGCCAGCAGTGAACGGGATGAGGAGACCTATGGCTACACCTTC. Translated: CASSERDEETYGYTF. Based on the CDR3 plus reference TRBV2 and TRBJ1-2, the full variable domain is EPEVTQTPSHQVTQMGQEVILRCVPISNHLYFYWYRQILGQKVEFLVSFYNNEISEKSEIFDDQFSVERPDGSNFTLKIRSTKLEDSAMYFCASSERDEETYGYTFGSGTRLTVV.

Only a few counts were recorded for this clonotype. The J gene is TRBJ1-4, the V gene TRBV7-6; the D gene is possibly TRBD1 (5 bases). The CDR3 sequence is 15 residues long. Between the trimmed V and J ends, which lost 5 bases and 8 bases, there was a span of 18 bases. Germline CDR1 SGHVS, CDR2 FNYEAQ. The CDR3 loop is CASSTRTRGNEKLFF. DNA of the CDR3: TGTGCCAGCAGCACCCGGACCCGGGGCAACGAAAAACTGTTTTTT.

The chain employs TRBV7-2 and TRBJ1-2; 7 bases line up with TRBD1. This CDR3 comprises 15 residues. Germline assignment: CDR1 SGHTA and CDR2 FQGNSA. The trim removed 5 bases at V and 4 bases at J, leaving 10 bases unmatched. The CDR3 DNA is TGTGCCAGCAGCCCAAGACAGGGCCTGGGCTATGGCTACACCTTC. Translating gives CASSPRQGLGYGYTF.

The chain has TRBV7-2 and TRBJ2-3; the match to TRBD2 covers 9 bases. The CDR3 runs 15 residues. The V gene's germline CDR1 is SGHTA and CDR2 FQGNSA. Unmatched junction bases numbered 6, after V lost 4 bases and J lost 4 bases. CDR3 in amino acids: CASSSTGLAADTQYF. The CDR3 DNA reads as TGTGCCAGCAGCTCAACGGGACTAGCCGCAGATACGCAGTATTTT.

This clonotype was detected a few times. J is TRBJ2-5 and V is TRBV13, with 8 bases aligning to TRBD2. Looked up from germline, CDR1 is PRHDT and CDR2 is FYEKMQ (reference sequence). The CDR3 has 15 amino acids. Unmatched junction bases numbered 11, after V lost 0 bases and J lost 11 bases. CDR3 nucleotides: TGTGCCAGCAGCTTAGGGGCGGGGGGACTTCGGGAGCAGTACTTC. It translates to CASSLGAGGLREQYF.

This clonotype was detected a few times. This chain joins TRBV9 and TRBJ2-5; possibly TRBD1 for D (7 bases). The J call is in doubt because the DNA end fits TRBJ2-7 better. The CDR3 has 15 residues. The germline gives CDR1 SGDLS, CDR2 YYNGEE. The CDR3 region is CASSVGQGGGYEQYF. The CDR3 DNA reads TGTGCCAGCAGCGTAGGACAGGGAGGTGGTTACGAGCAGTACTTC.

This clonotype was counted many times. This chain uses TRBV12-3 or TRBV12-4 with TRBJ2-1, with 7 bases fitting TRBD2. The CDR3 spans 14 residues. V lost 5 bases, J lost 0 bases, and 1 base stayed unmatched. Here the CDR3 reads CASSRTSSYNEQFF. In DNA form, the CDR3 reads TGTGCCAGCAGTAGGACTAGCTCCTACAATGAGCAGTTCTTC.

J is TRBJ2-4 and V is TRBV12-3 or TRBV12-4, with TRBD1 matching 8 bases. Trimming removed 5 bases from V and 13 bases from J; junction bases left unmatched: 16. This CDR3 is 15 amino acids long. This chain's CDR3 is CASSPPGQGTYGQYF. DNA of the CDR3: TGTGCCAGCAGTCCACCAGGACAGGGAACCTACGGGCAGTACTTC.

This chain links TRBV5-1 with TRBJ2-3; 7 bases are a match to TRBD1. Per germline, CDR1 SGHRS and CDR2 YFSETQ. The V segment lost 7 bases and the J segment 2 bases; nucleotides outside the gene matches: 10. The CDR3 has 15 residues. The DNA of the CDR3 is TGCGCCAGCCGACGCCGTGGGACAGACACAGATACGCAGTATTTT. As protein: CASRRRGTDTDTQYF.

This clonotype has at least ten counts. This chain links TRBV15 with TRBJ1-2, with unresolved D. Germline CDR1 reads LNHNV; CDR2 reads YYDKDF (reference sequence). This CDR3 comprises 14 residues. Trimming cost V 5 bases and J 3 bases, with 13 bases left between them. This CDR3 reads CATSPGKSDYGYTF. The CDR3 region has the DNA TGTGCCACCAGCCCTGGGAAGTCTGACTATGGCTACACCTTC.

This chain links TRBV28 with TRBJ1-5; D possibly corresponds to TRBD1 (5 bases). Trimming took off 7 bases at V and 3 bases at J, with 16 bases between the two ends. The CDR3 has 15 residues. CDR1 and CDR2 (germline): MDHEN, SYDVKM. This CDR3 is CASTYRNRYNQPQHF. CDR3 sequence (DNA): TGTGCCAGCACTTACCGGAACAGGTACAATCAGCCCCAGCATTTT.

This clonotype was counted between two and nine times. The chain recombines TRBV5-1 with TRBJ1-1; D call uncertain. Trimming removed 4 bases from V and 1 base from J, with 14 bases in between. The CDR3 covers 15 residues. Per germline, CDR1 SGHRS and CDR2 YFSETQ. The CDR3 DNA is TGCGCCAGCAGCCTCACGGACGGATCGAACACTGAAGCTTTCTTT. Translating it yields CASSLTDGSNTEAFF.

The rearrangement uses TRBV9 and TRBJ1-2; 7 bases match TRBD1. V lost 3 bases, J lost 6 bases, and 17 bases stayed unmatched. Germline V gives CDR1 SGDLS, CDR2 YYNGEE. CDR3 length: 17 amino acids. The CDR3 nucleotides read TGTGCCAGCAGCGCGAATATAGACAGGGCCTTTGTCCATGGCTACACCTTC. It yields the protein CASSANIDRAFVHGYTF.

This clonotype was observed many times. V usage is TRBV28 and J usage is TRBJ2-7; either TRBD1 or TRBD2 may supply D (5 bases each). V shed 6 bases and J shed 2 bases, with 14 bases lying between them. Per the germline V gene, CDR1 is MDHEN and CDR2 is SYDVKM. CDR3 length equals 14 residues. The CDR3 region has the DNA TGTGCCAGCAGACAACCCGGGGCCGCCTACGAGCAGTACTTC. Its protein is CASRQPGAAYEQYF. Full variable domain (remainder filled in from reference TRBV28 and TRBJ2-7): DVKVTQSSRYLVKRTGEKVFLECVQDMDHENMFWYRQDPGLGLRLIYFSYDVKMKEKGDIPEGYSVSREKKERFSLILESASTNQTSMYLCASRQPGAAYEQYFGPGTRLTVT.

This clonotype was seen a handful of times. It may be a read error: a sequence one base away is much more abundant. This chain connects TRBV12-3 or TRBV12-4 to TRBJ2-7; 9 bases fit TRBD2. The trim removed 6 bases at V and 3 bases at J, leaving 3 bases unmatched. The CDR3 runs 13 residues. In DNA form, the CDR3 reads TGTGCCAGCAGGGCTAGCGGGGTCTACGAGCAGTACTTC. It encodes CASRASGVYEQYF.

The V call is TRBV7-3, the J call TRBJ2-7; the D gene is possibly TRBD1 (5 bases). The closer fit of TRBJ2-5 to the DNA end suggests the J call may be wrong. The CDR3 contains 14 residues. The germline V gene has CDR1 SGHTA and CDR2 FQGTGA. CDR3 nucleotides: TGTGCCAGCAGCTTAACGGGGCAGCAAGAGACCCAGTACTTC. Protein sequence: CASSLTGQQETQYF.

This clonotype was picked up many times. The chain combines TRBV28 with TRBJ2-1, with D hard to call. CDR1 is MDHEN, CDR2 SYDVKM, per germline. The germline V and J ends were trimmed by 6 bases and 12 bases, with 12 bases remaining between them. The CDR3 is made up of 11 amino acids. CDR3 sequence reads: CASSPLGRQFF. CDR3 nucleotide sequence: TGTGCCAGCAGCCCTCTTGGAAGGCAGTTCTTC. Full variable domain (missing parts from reference TRBV28 and TRBJ2-1): DVKVTQSSRYLVKRTGEKVFLECVQDMDHENMFWYRQDPGLGLRLIYFSYDVKMKEKGDIPEGYSVSREKKERFSLILESASTNQTSMYLCASSPLGRQFFGPGTRLTVL.

Remarks on this clonotype: It may be a read error: a sequence one base away is much more abundant. The J gene is TRBJ1-1, the V gene TRBV29-1; D not resolved. The CDR3 totals 13 residues. V was pared by 7 bases and J by 6 bases, with 18 bases between. Germline CDR1 SQVTM, CDR2 ANQGSEA. The CDR3 region is CSASPGLGAEAFF. DNA for the CDR3: TGCAGCGCTAGTCCAGGCTTAGGCGCTGAAGCTTTCTTT.

The rearrangement links TRBV7-9 to TRBJ2-7; D is undetermined. Trimming pared 5 bases from V and 2 bases from J, leaving 13 bases between. CDR3 size: 14 residues. Germline lookup yields CDR1 SEHNR and CDR2 FQNEAQ (reference sequence). The CDR3 is CASSPPGLTYEQYF. In DNA, the CDR3 is TGTGCCAGCAGCCCCCCGGGCCTCACCTACGAGCAGTACTTC.

The rearrangement links TRBV28 to TRBJ1-2, with D tentatively TRBD1 (5 bases). This CDR3 has 15 residues. Trimming pared 6 bases from V and 2 bases from J, leaving 16 bases between. Germline-derived CDR1 and CDR2 are MDHEN and SYDVKM. Written as DNA, the CDR3 is TGTGCCAGCAGCGCGGGAGGGGTGTCCAACTATGGCTACACCTTC. Its translation is CASSAGGVSNYGYTF.

The V and J genes are TRBV30 and TRBJ1-5; D remains ambiguous. Trimming removed 2 bases at V and 6 bases at J, with 11 bases between. This CDR3 contains 13 residues. Per the germline V gene, CDR1 is GTSNPN and CDR2 is SVGIG (reference sequence). The CDR3 protein is CAWSRTRFQPQHF. CDR3 DNA: TGTGCCTGGAGTCGGACGCGGTTTCAGCCCCAGCATTTT.

Notes on this clonotype: A read error may explain this, as a much larger clone is one base away. The chain links TRBV29-1 to TRBJ2-4; D is perhaps TRBD2 (5 bases). Germline CDR1 SQVTM, CDR2 ANQGSEA. The CDR3 covers 12 residues. Trimming pared 7 bases from V and 8 bases from J, leaving 15 bases between. DNA for the CDR3: TGCAGCGCCCTCCCCTGTAGCGACATTCAGTACTTC. Translating it yields CSALPCSDIQYF.

This clonotype was counted many times. This rearrangement joins TRBV6-4 to TRBJ2-2, with 7 bases aligning to TRBD1. The CDR3 covers 15 residues. CDR1 is MRHNA and CDR2 is SNTAGT in the germline V gene. With V trimmed by 3 bases and J by 4 bases, 5 bases remained unmatched. The CDR3 region has the DNA TGTGCCAGCAGTGATGGGGCAGGGGGCACCGGGGAGCTGTTTTTT. The encoded protein is CASSDGAGGTGELFF.

In its sample, this clonotype was seen many times. The CDR3 coding sequence is TGTGCCAGCAGCTTTGGCGATGGCTACACCTTC. Its translation is CASSFGDGYTF. This chain joins TRBV12-3 or TRBV12-4 and TRBJ1-2; no firm D call. Trimming shortened V by 6 bases and J by 6 bases, and 8 bases separated the two germline ends. This CDR3 is built from 11 residues.